This T cell receptor (beta chain) was sequenced for a study of blood T cell repertoires in COVID-19. V lost 5 bases and J lost 4, with 18 bases in between. The CDR3 has 16 residues. Germline assignment: CDR1 SGHTA and CDR2 FQGNSA. The study drew participants aged about 18 to 89 years from some 25 US areas. As processed by the authors: The assay estimated nucleated cells by amplifying reference gene primers. Assay: immunoSEQ multiplex PCR; the TCRdb copy retains only in-frame clones and omits some. The V and J calls and clone size are taken from that table; D and trimming were inferred from the DNA. The sample shows approximately 200,000 clones, about 85% of them seen only once.

The specimen was PBMCs or T cells enriched from blood (not recorded which). The rearrangement links TRBV7-2 to TRBJ1-3; D remains ambiguous. The TCR sequence derives from a man aged 25-45 years who had recovered from COVID-19. CDR3 protein: CASSPQTGGRGNTIYF. The DNA for the CDR3 is TGTGCCAGCAGCCCCCAAACGGGTGGCCGGGGAAACACCATATATTTT.